Listed below are T cell receptor beta chains from one sample, sequenced in a study of T cell repertoires in cytomegalovirus infection. TCRdb used MiXCR to reprocess the reads, holding one entry per CDR3 protein. Among roughly 140,000 distinct CDR3 sequences listed, less than 25% were seen once. Material for sequencing was PBMCs. Receptors originate from a human donor in good health (CMV status not recorded). Some clones in this sample may be carry-over from other donors' samples. CDR3s include the opening cysteine and the closing phenylalanine or tryptophan.

>14|TRBV28|TRBJ1-5
CASIQGGGNQPQHF
>15|TRBV28|TRBJ2-7
CASSFRAQSHYEQYF
>17|TRBV20-1|TRBJ2-5
CSANLIGLTATGETQYF
>16|TRBV15|TRBJ1-5
CATSRWGAHGNQPQHF
>17|TRBV6-2/TRBV6-3|TRBJ2-1
CASSGLLTGRIYNEQFF
>13|TRBV3-1|TRBJ1-1
CASSQIMNTEAFF
>14|TRBV7-2|TRBJ2-7
CARSLTGWGYEQYF
>14|TRBV6-5|TRBJ2-5
CASSYTQGPETQYF
>15|TRBV28|TRBJ1-6
CASSSRGSLHSPLHF
>12|TRBV20-1|TRBJ1-5
CSAPGPNQPQHF
>16|TRBV2|TRBJ1-6
CASSEVSGGRNSPLHF
>16|TRBV24-1|TRBJ2-1
CATSDPQGASYNEQFF
>14|TRBV7-9|TRBJ1-1
CASSLEPRDTEAFF
>14|TRBV12-3/TRBV12-4|TRBJ1-5
CASSPGQGNQPQHF
>14|TRBV6-5|TRBJ1-3
CASRPQVAGNTIYF